Each of the 20 T cell receptor beta chains below was sequenced from the same sample in a study of response to subunit inactivated influenza vaccine. One entry per CDR3 protein, called by TCRdb with MiXCR from the RT-PCR reads. The repertoire includes some 800,000 distinct CDR3 sequences, less than 25% of them detected once, and roughly 10% sits in the top ten. The sample consisted of PBMCs from blood, taken 4 to 6 days after vaccination. The receptors stem from a man aged 50 to 59 who received an inactivated influenza vaccine.

In its sample, this clonotype was seen many times. The chain links TRBV12-3 or TRBV12-4 to TRBJ2-2, with D perhaps matching TRBD1 or TRBD2 (5 bases each). Deletions cut 5 bases from V and 4 bases from J, with 17 bases between. This CDR3 has 16 residues. In DNA, the CDR3 is TGTGCCAGCAGTCGCCGGCTGGGGACGCGCACCGGGGAGCTGTTTTTT. It specifies CASSRRLGTRTGELFF.

The genes are TRBV28 and TRBJ1-3; D remains ambiguous. Trimming cost V 0 bases and J 0 bases, with 6 bases left between them. This CDR3 is 15 amino acids long. Per the germline V gene, CDR1 is MDHEN and CDR2 is SYDVKM. CDR3 nucleotide sequence: TGTGCCAGCAGTTTATGGGGCCGCTCTGGAAACACCATATATTTT. Translated, it gives CASSLWGRSGNTIYF.

This clonotype has a count of ten or more. This chain links TRBV9 with TRBJ2-3, with 8 bases fitting TRBD2. Germline V gene data show CDR1 as SGDLS and CDR2 as YYNGEE. The CDR3 runs 14 residues. After removal of 3 bases from V and 1 base from J, the junction contained 1 base not matched to a gene. For the CDR3, the DNA is TGTGCCAGCAGCGCGGGGGGGGGCACAGATACGCAGTATTTT. Translation: CASSAGGGTDTQYF. Full variable domain (remainder filled in from reference TRBV9 and TRBJ2-3): DSGVTQTPKHLITATGQRVTLRCSPRSGDLSVYWYQQSLDQGLQFLIQYYNGEERAKGNILERFSAQQFPDLHSELNLSSLELGDSALYFCASSAGGGTDTQYFGPGTRLTVL.

This clonotype was observed a few times. This chain uses TRBV7-9 with TRBJ1-1; D unclear. Germline CDR1 SEHNR, CDR2 FQNEAQ (reference sequence). V lost 6 bases and J lost 5, with 13 bases in between. This CDR3 comprises 13 residues. The CDR3 nucleotides read TGTGCCAGCAGTCAACAACTGATTACTGAAGCTTTCTTT. Its translation: CASSQQLITEAFF.

The chain joins TRBV5-1 to TRBJ2-3; D possibly corresponds to TRBD2 (5 bases). This CDR3 region has 14 residues. V was pared by 6 bases and J by 4 bases, with 15 bases between. From germline, CDR1 is SGHRS and CDR2 YFSETQ. The CDR3 region is CASTLYGESDTQYF. CDR3 in DNA: TGCGCCAGCACCCTCTACGGGGAGTCAGATACGCAGTATTTT.

This clonotype occurred many times. This chain uses TRBV7-9 with TRBJ2-2; 10 nucleotides agree with TRBD1. After removal of 5 bases from V and 4 bases from J, the junction contained 4 bases not matched to a gene. The CDR3 is 15 amino acids. Germline V gene lookup returns CDR1 SEHNR and CDR2 FQNEAQ (reference sequence). The CDR3, as DNA: TGTGCCAGCAGCCCGGACAGGGGGTTCACCGGGGAGCTGTTTTTT. It encodes CASSPDRGFTGELFF.

This clonotype showed up just a few times. The chain couples TRBV5-5 to TRBJ1-4, with D tentatively TRBD1 (6 bases). The CDR3 totals 16 residues. With 3 bases removed from V and 4 bases from J, the gap between germline ends came to 16 bases. Germline V lookup: CDR1 SGHKS, CDR2 YYEKEE (reference sequence). This CDR3 reads CASSSGTQSLNEKLFF. The CDR3 region has the DNA TGTGCCAGCAGCTCCGGGACACAAAGTCTTAATGAAAAACTGTTTTTT.

The CDR3 DNA reads TGCAGCGTATGGACTTCCAATTCCAGGAACACTGAAGCTTTCTTT. Protein: CSVWTSNSRNTEAFF. V and J are TRBV29-1 and TRBJ1-1; no clear D. This CDR3 spans 15 amino acids. In germline, CDR1 is SQVTM, CDR2 ANQGSEA. V lost 6 bases to trimming and J lost 1 base, with 18 bases between them.

The chain employs TRBV15 and TRBJ2-1; 10 bases align to TRBD2. The ends lost 1 base at V and 2 bases at J; junction bases unmatched: 2. CDR1 LNHNV and CDR2 YYDKDF come from the germline V gene (reference sequence). The CDR3 runs to 16 residues. The CDR3 nucleotides are TGTGCCACCAGCAGAGTAGCGGGAGGCCCCTACAATGAGCAGTTCTTC. This translates into CATSRVAGGPYNEQFF.

This sequence joins TRBV10-3 and TRBJ1-1; D is unresolved. CDR3 size: 14 residues. V gave up 6 bases and J gave up 4 bases, with 15 bases separating them. Germline values: CDR1 ENHRY, CDR2 SYGVKD. CDR3 DNA: TGTGCCATCAGAGCCCAGTCGGAGGGCACTGAAGCTTTCTTT. This gives the protein CAIRAQSEGTEAFF.

This clonotype has just a few counts. The V gene is TRBV28, the J gene TRBJ2-1, with a possible D match to TRBD1 (6 bases). Germline-derived CDR1 and CDR2 are MDHEN and SYDVKM. V gave up 3 bases and J gave up 4 bases, with 16 bases separating them. This CDR3 has 16 residues. CDR3 nucleotide sequence: TGTGCCAGCAGTTTCACCGGGACAAGAGCTTACAATGAGCAGTTCTTC. Its protein is CASSFTGTRAYNEQFF.

At least ten counts were recorded for this clonotype. V is TRBV4-2 and J is TRBJ2-3, with 10 bases lining up with TRBD2. The CDR3 totals 16 residues. V gave up 0 bases and J gave up 2 bases; unmatched junction bases: 2. The germline V gene has CDR1 LGHNA and CDR2 YNFKEQ. The DNA of the CDR3 is TGTGCCAGCAGCCAAGAACTAGCGGGAATCACAGATACGCAGTATTTT. The encoded protein is CASSQELAGITDTQYF.

This chain links TRBV6-5 with TRBJ2-5; D is undetermined. This CDR3 spans 14 amino acids. Germline CDR1 reads MNHEY; CDR2 reads SVGAGI. Trimming took off 3 bases at V and 3 bases at J, with 11 bases between the two ends. The CDR3, as DNA: TGTGCCAGCAGTTATTGGGCAGAGGAAGAGACCCAGTACTTC. It is translated as CASSYWAEEETQYF.

This clonotype was counted only a few times. The chain uses TRBV6-5 and TRBJ2-2; 9 nucleotides agree with TRBD1. Germline trimming cut 1 base from V and 6 bases from J; bases unmatched to any gene: 6. This CDR3 comprises 16 residues. The germline V gene encodes CDR1 MNHEY and CDR2 SVGAGI. The CDR3 DNA sequence: TGTGCCAGCAGTTACTTAGGACAGGGGTTTTCCGGGGAGCTGTTTTTT. It is translated as CASSYLGQGFSGELFF.

The chain combines TRBV19 with TRBJ2-1; no reliable D call. Germline V lookup: CDR1 LNHDA, CDR2 SQIVND (reference sequence). Trimming took 1 base from V and 9 from J, leaving 4 bases between them. The CDR3 loop spans 11 amino acids. This chain's CDR3 is CASSIGFEQFF. For the CDR3, the DNA is TGTGCCAGTAGTATAGGGTTTGAGCAGTTCTTC. Complete variable domain (other parts from reference TRBV19 and TRBJ2-1): DGGITQSPKYLFRKEGQNVTLSCEQNLNHDAMYWYRQDPGQGLRLIYYSQIVNDFQKGDIAEGYSVSREKKESFPLTVTSAQKNPTAFYLCASSIGFEQFFGPGTRLTVL.

A few counts support this clonotype. The V call is TRBV10-3, the J call TRBJ1-1; D possibly corresponds to TRBD1 (5 bases). V shed 6 bases and J shed 3 bases, with 17 bases lying between them. The CDR3 totals 15 residues. CDR1 and CDR2 from the germline V gene are ENHRY and SYGVKD. The CDR3 protein is CAIRPPEGRDTEAFF. DNA for the CDR3: TGTGCCATCAGACCACCGGAGGGGAGGGACACTGAAGCTTTCTTT.

This clonotype showed up just a few times. The chain has TRBV25-1 and TRBJ2-7; D is perhaps TRBD1 (6 bases). The V gene lost 3 bases and the J gene lost 1 base, with 16 bases spanning the gap. The CDR3 is 16 amino acids. The germline V gene has CDR1 MGHDK and CDR2 SYGVNS. The CDR3 DNA sequence: TGTGCCAGCAGTGACCTGTCACAGGGCTCTTCCTACGAGCAGTACTTC. It encodes CASSDLSQGSSYEQYF.

This clonotype was counted only a few times. The V and J genes are TRBV5-6 and TRBJ2-5; D perhaps matches TRBD1 (5 bases). Germline V lookup: CDR1 SGHDT, CDR2 YYEEEE. The CDR3 has 13 residues. V lost 2 bases and J 4 bases, leaving 9 bases between the germline ends. The CDR3 protein is CASSFGRVETQYF. For the CDR3, the DNA is TGTGCCAGCAGCTTCGGCAGGGTAGAGACCCAGTACTTC.

This rearrangement joins TRBV6-2 or TRBV6-3 to TRBJ2-1; D may match TRBD1 or TRBD2 (5 bases each). There are 15 residues in the CDR3. Germline V gene lookup returns CDR1 MNHEY and CDR2 SVGEGT. Trimming cost V 7 bases and J 8 bases, with 21 bases left between them. The CDR3 is CASTPGPSTMYEQFF. For the CDR3, the DNA is TGTGCCAGCACCCCGGGGCCCTCCACAATGTATGAGCAGTTCTTC.

This chain uses TRBV29-1 with TRBJ2-3, with TRBD2 matching 9 bases. Germline V gene data show CDR1 as SQVTM and CDR2 as ANQGSEA. This CDR3 spans 13 amino acids. Unmatched junction bases numbered 6, after V lost 6 bases and J lost 5 bases. CDR3 in amino acids: CSVRGRALDTQYF. For the CDR3, the DNA is TGCAGCGTGCGCGGGAGGGCCTTAGATACGCAGTATTTT.